The clone carrying this T cell receptor beta chain was found a few times. Starting from about 0.55 ug of total RNA, TCR libraries were made with linear amplification. TCRdb reprocessed the reads via MiXCR and lists one record per CDR3 protein. The sample yields roughly 200,000 distinct CDR3 sequences, about 70% seen once. This sample is drawn from a study of healthy donors' naive CD4 and CD8 T cells. Trimming shortened V by 3 bases and J by 5 bases, and 10 bases separated the two germline ends. This CDR3 comprises 13 residues. Material for sequencing was naive CD4+ and CD8+ T cells sorted from blood, pooled from several donors. The chain joins TRBV12-3 or TRBV12-4 to TRBJ2-5; TRBD1 might be the D (5 bases). This clonotype was sampled from a pool of human donors in good health; the sample pools cells from several healthy donors. CDR3 protein: CASSLQGEETQYF. CDR3 DNA: TGTGCCAGCAGTTTGCAGGGTGAGGAGACCCAGTACTTC.